These 5 T cell receptor beta chains came from one sample sequenced in a study of preoperative IRX-2 immunotherapy in early breast cancer. The treatment: preoperative locoregional IRX-2 cytokine immunotherapy. Sequencing used immunoSEQ multiplex PCR; TCRdb keeps in-frame clones, though not all of them. Of around 30,000 clones listed, about four fifths are singletons. The specimen comprised lymph node tissue, sampled from a patient treated with IRX-2 immunotherapy. These receptors were taken from a human donor with breast cancer.

CDR3 DNA: TGCGCCAGCAGTCAGGACAGGGGACTGGGACTAGCGGGAGTATACACCGGGGAGCTGTTTTTT. Translating gives CASSQDRGLGLAGVYTGELFF. This chain joins TRBV5-1 and TRBJ2-2, with 14 bases fitting TRBD2. CDR3 length equals 21 residues. The V and J ends lost 5 bases and 3 bases, in that order; junction bases with no gene match: 18. Germline assignment: CDR1 SGHRS and CDR2 YFSETQ.

The V gene is TRBV6-8, the J gene TRBJ2-7, with 14 positions matching TRBD2. The V segment lost 5 bases and the J segment 5 bases; nucleotides outside the gene matches: 8. The CDR3 totals 16 residues. The V gene's germline CDR1 is MNHGY and CDR2 SAAAGT. CDR3 bases: TGTGCCAGCAGTGGGACTAGCGGGAGTAGTTTGGACGAGCAGTACTTC. Its protein product is CASSGTSGSSLDEQYF.

J is TRBJ2-7 and V is TRBV6-8; 8 bases are a match to TRBD1. CDR3 length: 14 residues. Germline CDR1 MNHGY, CDR2 SAAAGT. V was clipped by 11 bases and J by 2 bases; unmatched bases: 11. DNA for the CDR3: TGTGCCGCAACTGGACAGGGCACTGCCTACGAGCAGTACTTC. This encodes CAATGQGTAYEQYF.

On this clone itself: An end of the junction does not agree with germline; a read error may underlie this. The V call is TRBV15, the J call TRBJ1-3; D is unclear. The germline gives CDR1 LNHNV, CDR2 YYDKDF (reference sequence). The CDR3 consists of 16 residues. The CDR3 region is CAISRDRRLSGNTIYF. DNA of the CDR3: TGTGCCATCAGCAGAGATAGGCGACTCTCTGGAAACACCATATATTTT.

This clone appeared a single time. This CDR3 is CASSPLGPNTEAFF. As DNA, the CDR3 is TGTGCCAGCTCACCACTGGGGCCCAACACTGAAGCTTTCTTT. The chain recombines TRBV18 with TRBJ1-1; D is possibly TRBD1 (5 bases). CDR3 size: 14 residues. The germline V gene encodes CDR1 KGHSH and CDR2 LQKENI. V lost 1 base to trimming and J lost 2 bases, with 8 bases between them.